The present T cell receptor (beta chain) was sequenced within a study of vaccination effects on CD4 cells after COVID-19. Across the whole study: Post-vaccine specimens arrived a median 72 days past the second dose. Study conclusions and caveats: Nearly all vaccine-induced clones in healthy recipients recognized only SARS-CoV-2.

Trimming removed 0 bases at V and 6 bases at J, with 13 bases between. This CDR3 is 15 amino acids long. The V gene's germline CDR1 is SGHRS and CDR2 YFSETQ. Comment on this clone: Its cognate antigen is unknown.

Clones were sequenced by immunoSEQ multiplex PCR, and TCRdb holds only the in-frame ones, with some missing. The sample lists about 30,000 clones, 60% to 75% seen once, with 15% to 20% in the top ten. In the ViraFEST assay, antigen-specific CD4+ clonotypes were identified by expansion after peptide-pool stimulation. The authors isolated CD4+ T cells after around nine days of culture. Each participant was administered two doses of either the BNT162b2 or the mRNA-1273 vaccine. Nucleocapsid antibody tests were negative, and the vaccine recipients had no prior SARS-CoV-2 infection. The sample here was CD4+ T cells from PBMCs cultured with HCoV-OC43 spike peptides, taken after COVID-19 vaccination. Documented subset: HCoV-OC43 spike overlapping peptide pool stimulation. This receptor was identified in a human donor who received a COVID-19 vaccine. The rearrangement uses TRBV5-1 and TRBJ2-4, with D maybe TRBD1 (5 bases). The CDR3 DNA sequence: TGCGCCAGCAGCTTGGAGGGCAGGGCGACAAACATTCAGTACTTC. Amino acids: CASSLEGRATNIQYF.